These 28 T cell receptor beta chains were sequenced from one sample in a study of cytomegalovirus exposure and HLA in healthy donors. PCR amplification relied on 60 Vbeta primers (plus 13 Jbeta primers). Using immunoSEQ multiplex PCR, the repertoire was profiled, and TCRdb retains in-frame clones only, with some absent. The sample lists under 140,000 clones, 86% seen once, with more than 1.5% in the top ten. The sequencing sample was made of PBMCs. All receptors derive from a man in his forties in good health and CMV-seronegative.

As to this clone: Other DNA variants within this sample encode the same CDR3. The V call is TRBV6-5, the J call TRBJ1-1; 7 nucleotides align to TRBD1. CDR1 is MNHEY and CDR2 is SVGAGI in the germline V gene. CDR3 length: 12 residues. V trimming: 4 bases; J trimming: 6 bases; junction bases outside the gene matches: 2. CDR3 amino acids: CASSSTGSEAFF. CDR3 sequence (DNA): TGTGCCAGCAGTTCGACAGGGTCTGAAGCTTTCTTT.

The J gene is TRBJ1-2, the V gene TRBV30, with D possibly TRBD1 on 5 matching bases. Trimming shortened V by 1 base and J by 3 bases, and 9 bases separated the two germline ends. The CDR3 runs 13 residues. In germline, CDR1 is GTSNPN, CDR2 SVGIG (reference sequence). The CDR3 region has the DNA TGTGCCTGGAGTGCGGGGGATCACTATGGCTACACCTTC. Amino acids: CAWSAGDHYGYTF.

There are a few counts of this clone. The chain employs TRBV7-9 and TRBJ2-4; TRBD1 aligns across 7 bases. In germline, CDR1 is SEHNR, CDR2 FQNEAQ (reference sequence). The ends lost 7 bases at V and 3 bases at J; junction bases unmatched: 3. The CDR3 runs to 13 residues. This CDR3 reads CASNQGDKNIQYF. In nucleotides, the CDR3 is TGTGCCAGCAACCAGGGGGACAAAAACATTCAGTACTTC.

This clone has more than one count but fewer than ten. This chain links TRBV5-6 with TRBJ1-1; TRBD1 might be the D (5 bases). Germline CDR1 and CDR2: SGHDT and YYEEEE. Trimming removed 2 bases at V and 4 bases at J, with 9 bases between. This CDR3 is 13 amino acids long. This chain's CDR3 is CASSFQGFTEAFF. CDR3 bases: TGTGCCAGCAGCTTCCAGGGTTTCACTGAAGCTTTCTTT.

V is TRBV5-1 and J is TRBJ1-4; TRBD1 agrees at 8 bases. Germline V gene lookup returns CDR1 SGHRS and CDR2 YFSETQ. With 5 bases clipped from V and 3 bases from J, the junction kept 3 bases outside the gene matches. This CDR3 spans 14 amino acids. CDR3 amino acids: CASRETGANEKLFF. The CDR3 DNA follows: TGCGCCAGCAGAGAGACAGGGGCTAATGAAAAACTGTTTTTT.

The gene calls are TRBV5-1 and TRBJ2-5; possibly TRBD2 for D (6 bases). The germline V gene encodes CDR1 SGHRS and CDR2 YFSETQ. The CDR3 length is 15 residues. The V and J ends lost 4 bases and 4 bases respectively, with 17 bases between them. The CDR3 region has the DNA TGCGCCAGCAGCCCGGGACGGGGGAGCCGAGAGACCCAGTACTTC. The encoded protein is CASSPGRGSRETQYF.

The chain combines TRBV5-1 with TRBJ1-1; D might be TRBD1 (6 bases). V was pared by 7 bases and J by 2 bases, with 18 bases between. Looked up from germline, CDR1 is SGHRS and CDR2 is YFSETQ. The CDR3 has 15 residues. DNA for the CDR3: TGCGCCAGCGCATACGGGGGGGCGGGAAACACTGAAGCTTTCTTT. Translated, it gives CASAYGGAGNTEAFF.

The chain combines TRBV10-1 with TRBJ2-5, with a possible D match to TRBD2 (7 bases). The J call may be wrong; the DNA end is better matched by TRBJ2-7. The CDR3 totals 16 residues. Per the germline V gene, CDR1 is WNHNN and CDR2 is SYGVQD (reference sequence). The CDR3 region has the DNA TGCGCCAGCAGTGTACAAGGGAGGGACAACTCCTACGAGCAGTACTTC. It encodes CASSVQGRDNSYEQYF.

DNA for the CDR3: TGTGCCAGCAGGGACGGAGGGGCCAGTCAGCCCCAGCATTTT. It yields the protein CASRDGGASQPQHF. The J gene is TRBJ1-5, the V gene TRBV28, with a tentative D call TRBD1 (5 bases). Trimming pared 6 bases from V and 6 bases from J, leaving 15 bases between. This CDR3 comprises 14 residues. CDR1 MDHEN and CDR2 SYDVKM come from the germline V gene.

The CDR3 DNA reads TGCAGCGGCCAAACTAGCGGGGGGGATCAGTTCTTC. As protein: CSGQTSGGDQFF. This chain connects TRBV29-1 to TRBJ2-1, with 13 bases identical to TRBD2. Looked up from germline, CDR1 is SQVTM and CDR2 is ANQGSEA. The junction had 7 bases not matched to a gene; V was cut back by 7 bases and J by 13 bases. The length of the CDR3 is 12 residues.

This chain connects TRBV6-5 to TRBJ2-7, with unresolved D. Trimming took off 3 bases at V and 1 base at J, with 16 bases between the two ends. The CDR3 loop spans 16 amino acids. Germline CDR1 MNHEY, CDR2 SVGAGI. The CDR3 is CASSYSVTEGSYEQYF. Written as DNA, the CDR3 is TGTGCCAGCAGTTATTCAGTGACTGAAGGATCCTACGAGCAGTACTTC.

The chain carries TRBV28 and TRBJ1-1, with 8 bases lining up with TRBD1. The ends lost 1 base at V and 7 bases at J; junction bases unmatched: 5. The CDR3 is 14 amino acids. CDR1 is MDHEN and CDR2 is SYDVKM in the germline V gene. The CDR3 spells CASSLYRGEGEAFF. The DNA for the CDR3 is TGTGCCAGCAGTTTATACAGGGGGGAAGGTGAAGCTTTCTTT.

The chain links TRBV5-1 to TRBJ2-7, with a tentative D call TRBD1 (6 bases). Trimming removed 1 base at V and 7 bases at J, with 12 bases between. Per the germline V gene, CDR1 is SGHRS and CDR2 is YFSETQ. The CDR3 spans 13 residues. The CDR3 DNA reads TGCGCCAGCAGCTTGACAGGGATTGGGGAGCAGTACTTC. Translated, it gives CASSLTGIGEQYF.

The V and J genes are TRBV11-2 and TRBJ1-2; 7 nucleotides match TRBD1. The junction had 10 bases not matched to a gene; V was cut back by 4 bases and J by 8 bases. The CDR3 contains 14 residues. Germline V gene data show CDR1 as SGHAT and CDR2 as FQNNGV. DNA of the CDR3: TGTGCCAGCAGCTCTAGGGACAGAGTTTCGGGCTACACCTTC. Its translation: CASSSRDRVSGYTF.

V usage is TRBV7-9 and J usage is TRBJ2-5; 9 bases align to TRBD2. From germline, CDR1 is SEHNR and CDR2 FQNEAQ (reference sequence). This CDR3 is 16 amino acids long. Unmatched junction bases numbered 10, after V lost 5 bases and J lost 3 bases. The CDR3 protein is CASSRRGLALEETQYF. In DNA form, the CDR3 reads TGTGCCAGCAGCCGCCGGGGACTAGCCCTAGAAGAGACCCAGTACTTC.

The CDR3 sequence is CASSSGQGREKLFF. The CDR3 region has the DNA TGTGCCAGCAGCTCGGGACAGGGGCGTGAAAAACTGTTTTTT. V gene TRBV5-4 combines with J gene TRBJ1-4; 10 positions agree with TRBD1. The CDR3 is made up of 14 amino acids. The V gene end was trimmed by 3 bases and the J gene end by 7 bases; junction bases not matched to a gene: 3. Per the germline V gene, CDR1 is SGHNT and CDR2 is YYREEE (reference sequence).

The CDR3 region has the DNA TGTGCCAGCAGCTTGGAGGGGACACCCTCCCAAGAGACCCAGTACTTC. As protein: CASSLEGTPSQETQYF. The V gene is TRBV5-4, the J gene TRBJ2-5, with D possibly being TRBD1 (6 bases). The CDR3 runs to 16 residues. In germline, CDR1 is SGHNT, CDR2 YYREEE (reference sequence). Trimming cost V 0 bases and J 1 base, with 13 bases left between them.

The chain uses TRBV4-1 and TRBJ2-5; D remains unclear. The CDR3 is 13 residues long. Trimming pared 8 bases from V and 5 bases from J, leaving 15 bases between. Per the germline V gene, CDR1 is MGHRA and CDR2 is YSYEKL. In DNA, the CDR3 is TGCGCCAGCTCAAAGGCGGTTGGGGAGACCCAGTACTTC. It encodes CASSKAVGETQYF.

This chain connects TRBV4-1 to TRBJ1-6, with D unclear. The CDR3 length is 13 residues. Looked up from germline, CDR1 is MGHRA and CDR2 is YSYEKL. The V end was cut by 4 bases, the J end by 9 bases, with 10 bases between. CDR3 sequence reads: CASSPGLGSPLHF. The CDR3 DNA reads TGCGCCAGCAGCCCCGGGTTAGGTTCACCCCTCCACTTT.

The rearrangement uses TRBV28 and TRBJ1-1, with TRBD1 identical over 7 bases. Trimming took 1 base from V and 8 from J; bases not matched to a gene: 1. The CDR3 consists of 12 residues. The germline gives CDR1 MDHEN, CDR2 SYDVKM. Here the CDR3 reads CASSLSQGEAFF. DNA for the CDR3: TGTGCCAGCAGTTTATCACAGGGGGAAGCTTTCTTT.

This sequence joins TRBV18 and TRBJ2-6; maybe TRBD1 (6 bases). Trimming shortened V by 2 bases and J by 0 bases, and 11 bases separated the two germline ends. Germline V gene sequence: CDR1 KGHSH, CDR2 LQKENI. CDR3 length: 17 residues. CDR3 sequence reads: CASSPTGTPSGANVLTF. DNA of the CDR3: TGTGCCAGCTCACCAACAGGGACCCCCTCTGGGGCCAACGTCCTGACTTTC.

The chain recombines TRBV6-5 with TRBJ2-7, with a tentative D call TRBD1 (6 bases). The CDR3 has 14 residues. Germline V gene data show CDR1 as MNHEY and CDR2 as SVGAGI. With 5 bases removed from V and 2 bases from J, the gap between germline ends came to 13 bases. CDR3 loop: CASSLWTVPYEQYF. DNA of the CDR3: TGTGCCAGCAGTCTCTGGACAGTGCCCTACGAGCAGTACTTC.

The chain carries TRBV5-4 and TRBJ1-2; D perhaps matches TRBD1 (6 bases). The CDR3 is made up of 15 amino acids. V lost 5 bases, J lost 7 bases, and 21 bases lay in between. CDR1 is SGHNT, CDR2 YYREEE, per germline (reference sequence). The CDR3 spells CASRLTTGAYPGYTF. The CDR3 DNA is TGTGCCAGCAGGTTGACGACAGGTGCATATCCTGGCTACACCTTC.

The J gene is TRBJ1-4, the V gene TRBV28; tentative D call: TRBD1 (6 bases). This CDR3 is built from 15 residues. V was cut by 5 bases and J by 0 bases, with 10 bases left in between. Germline CDR1 reads MDHEN; CDR2 reads SYDVKM. The CDR3 coding sequence is TGTGCCAGCAGTGACAGGTCTGCAACTAATGAAAAACTGTTTTTT. This sequence encodes CASSDRSATNEKLFF. The variable domain in full, with the rest retrieved from reference TRBV28 and TRBJ1-4, is DVKVTQSSRYLVKRTGEKVFLECVQDMDHENMFWYRQDPGLGLRLIYFSYDVKMKEKGDIPEGYSVSREKKERFSLILESASTNQTSMYLCASSDRSATNEKLFFGSGTQLSVL.

The V call is TRBV4-1, the J call TRBJ2-1; perhaps TRBD2 as D (7 bases). The germline V gene has CDR1 MGHRA and CDR2 YSYEKL. V shed 1 base and J shed 5 bases, with 15 bases lying between them. The CDR3 contains 16 residues. The CDR3 DNA reads TGCGCCAGCAGCCAAGTGGGGGGGGCGCCGGACAATGAGCAGTTCTTC. This sequence encodes CASSQVGGAPDNEQFF.

This clone has a single count. V and J are TRBV7-9 and TRBJ1-1; TRBD1 might be the D (6 bases). Germline lookup yields CDR1 SEHNR and CDR2 FQNEAQ (reference sequence). The CDR3 has 15 amino acids. V was pared by 1 base and J by 4 bases, with 13 bases between. CDR3 sequence (DNA): TGTGCCAGCAGCTTAGACGGCAGGGGAGTCACTGAAGCTTTCTTT. Residues: CASSLDGRGVTEAFF. The whole variable domain, remainder taken from reference TRBV7-9 and TRBJ1-1, is DTGVSQNPRHKITKRGQNVTFRCDPISEHNRLYWYRQTLGQGPEFLTYFQNEAQLEKSRLLSDRFSAERPKGSFSTLEIQRTEQGDSAMYLCASSLDGRGVTEAFFGQGTRLTVV.

This chain joins TRBV30 and TRBJ2-3; 8 bases agree with TRBD2. Germline V lookup: CDR1 GTSNPN, CDR2 SVGIG (reference sequence). V was pared by 4 bases and J by 6 bases, with 9 bases of the junction left unmatched. The CDR3 extends over 14 amino acids. CDR3 loop: CAWTASGFRDTQYF. CDR3 nucleotide sequence: TGTGCCTGGACGGCTAGCGGGTTTAGGGATACGCAGTATTTT.

This clone appeared once. The chain has TRBV6-5 and TRBJ1-1; tentative D call: TRBD1 (6 bases). The CDR3 spans 15 residues. Germline lookup yields CDR1 MNHEY and CDR2 SVGAGI. V was clipped by 5 bases and J by 5 bases, with 18 bases between them. Here the CDR3 reads CASSPSSGAGTEAFF. The CDR3 DNA reads as TGTGCCAGCAGTCCGTCGTCAGGGGCTGGGACTGAAGCTTTCTTT.